These 18 T cell receptor beta chains were sequenced from one sample in a study of T cells in Graves' hyperthyroidism and ophthalmopathy. The TCR beta CDR3 regions underwent amplification using RNA transcripts as the source. With the HTBI primer set, the TCR CDR3 went through a first round of RT-PCR. TCRdb reprocessed the multiplex PCR reads with MiXCR, giving one entry per CDR3 protein. The sample holds under 350,000 distinct CDR3 sequences, 17% seen once. Sequenced material: blood. The receptors shown here come from a woman between 55 and 75 years old with Graves' ophthalmopathy.

The sample holds many counts of this clonotype. V is TRBV27 and J is TRBJ1-5, with 9 bases aligning to TRBD1. The CDR3 consists of 14 residues. CDR1 and CDR2 (germline): MNHEY, SMNVEV (reference sequence). V dropped 6 bases and J dropped 7; count of bases not matched to a gene: 7. CDR3 sequence: CASRITGGEQPQHF. The CDR3 DNA follows: TGTGCCAGCAGGATAACAGGGGGCGAGCAGCCCCAGCATTTT.

As regards this clonotype: It may be a read error: a sequence one base away is much more abundant. The chain employs TRBV5-1 and TRBJ2-7, with D possibly matching TRBD2 (5 bases). The CDR3 is 13 amino acids. Germline-derived CDR1 and CDR2 are SGHRS and YFSETQ. The CDR3 loop is CASSLVLGYEQCF. CDR3 coding DNA: TGCGCCAGCAGCTTGGTACTAGGCTACGAGCAGTGCTTC.

This clonotype was seen at least ten times. The V call is TRBV28, the J call TRBJ2-6; 7 nucleotides line up with TRBD2. The CDR3 extends over 18 amino acids. After removal of 3 bases from V and 0 bases from J, the junction contained 8 bases not matched to a gene. Germline V gene sequence: CDR1 MDHEN, CDR2 SYDVKM. CDR3 in amino acids: CASSFASGVSSGANVLTF. Written as DNA, the CDR3 is TGTGCCAGCAGTTTCGCTAGCGGCGTCTCCTCTGGGGCCAACGTCCTGACTTTC.

This chain links TRBV13 with TRBJ1-4; a possible D gene is TRBD1 (5 bases). This CDR3 region has 18 residues. Germline lookup yields CDR1 PRHDT and CDR2 FYEKMQ (reference sequence). Trimming took off 0 bases at V and 5 bases at J, with 19 bases between the two ends. CDR3 sequence reads: CASSLGGDFLNANEKLFF. Here the CDR3 DNA reads TGTGCCAGCAGCTTAGGTGGGGACTTCTTAAATGCGAATGAAAAACTGTTTTTT.

In nucleotides, the CDR3 is TGCGCCAGCAGCCCCATGGGGGTCACCGGGGAGCTGTTTTTT. Its translation is CASSPMGVTGELFF. The rearrangement links TRBV4-3 to TRBJ2-2, with D perhaps being TRBD1 or TRBD2 (5 bases each). Germline CDR1 reads LGHNA; CDR2 reads YSLEER. The CDR3 spans 14 residues. The V end lost 4 bases, the J end lost 4 bases, and 10 bases lay between the germline ends.

In nucleotides, the CDR3 is TGCAGTGCTAGCAAAGGGGGGGGGGGGGCACGGGAGCAGTACTTC. Protein product: CSASKGGGGAREQYF. This chain connects TRBV20-1 to TRBJ2-7; a possible D gene is TRBD2 (7 bases). Germline lookup yields CDR1 DFQATT and CDR2 SNEGSKA (reference sequence). The CDR3 has 15 amino acids. The germline V and J ends were trimmed by 3 bases and 7 bases, with 22 bases remaining between them.

V usage is TRBV28 and J usage is TRBJ2-1; TRBD1 might be the D (7 bases). The CDR3 has 14 residues. CDR1 is MDHEN and CDR2 is SYDVKM in the germline V gene. With 5 bases removed from V and 8 bases from J, the gap between germline ends came to 16 bases. CDR3 in DNA: TGTGCCAGCAGTACCATTGGAGGGGGCGATGAGCAGTTCTTC. Its translation is CASSTIGGGDEQFF.

This clonotype was observed at least ten times. V usage is TRBV10-3 and J usage is TRBJ1-3, with TRBD1 matching over 10 bases. Germline lookup yields CDR1 ENHRY and CDR2 SYGVKD. The length of the CDR3 is 14 residues. Trimming cost V 6 bases and J 4 bases; bases outside gene matches: 3. CDR3 sequence: CAIRGQGKGNTIYF. In DNA, the CDR3 is TGTGCCATCAGGGGACAGGGGAAGGGAAACACCATATATTTT.

This clonotype was picked up many times. This chain uses TRBV2 with TRBJ1-2; a weak D match, TRBD1 (6 bases). The CDR3 is 11 amino acids. The germline CDR1 and CDR2 sequences are SNHLY and FYNNEI. V lost 7 bases, J lost 8 bases, and 11 bases lay in between. The CDR3 region is CASNRRGGYTF. In DNA, the CDR3 is TGTGCCAGCAATCGCAGGGGAGGCTACACCTTC.

Remarks on this clonotype: A much larger clone lies a single base off, so this may be a read error. The gene calls are TRBV5-1 and TRBJ1-1, with a possible D match to TRBD1 (6 bases). Between the trimmed V and J ends, which lost 4 bases and 1 base, there was a span of 14 bases. Germline V gene data show CDR1 as SGHRS and CDR2 as YFSETQ. CDR3 length: 15 amino acids. The CDR3 reads CASSRRGAENTEAFF. The CDR3 region has the DNA TGCGCCAGCAGCCGCCGGGGGGCGGAGAACACTGAAGCTTTCTTT.

The CDR3 is CASMVQSSYNSPLHF. The CDR3 DNA reads as TGTGCCAGCATGGTCCAGAGCTCCTATAATTCACCCCTCCACTTT. V gene TRBV6-1 combines with J gene TRBJ1-6; no firm D call. Germline V CDR1 and CDR2: MNHNS, SASEGT. CDR3 size: 15 residues. Trimming stripped 7 bases from V and 0 bases from J, with 10 bases between.

The table lists this clonotype with a few counts. The chain employs TRBV6-1 and TRBJ1-1; D might be TRBD1 (6 bases). CDR3 length: 15 amino acids. Per the germline V gene, CDR1 is MNHNS and CDR2 is SASEGT. V lost 7 bases and J 5 bases, leaving 20 bases between the germline ends. CDR3 nucleotides: TGTGCCAGCATCCGAAGTGAAGGGGGTGGGACTGAAGCTTTCTTT. It specifies CASIRSEGGGTEAFF.

This clonotype was counted only a few times. This rearrangement joins TRBV6-1 to TRBJ1-5; unclear D gene. Between the trimmed V and J ends, which lost 7 bases and 3 bases, there was a span of 10 bases. CDR3 length equals 13 residues. Looked up from germline, CDR1 is MNHNS and CDR2 is SASEGT. DNA for the CDR3: TGTGCCAGCAAAAGGGCCATCAATCAGCCCCAGCATTTT. Translation gives CASKRAINQPQHF.

The rearrangement joins TRBV11-2 to TRBJ2-2; 14 nucleotides line up with TRBD2. V gave up 5 bases and J gave up 6 bases; unmatched junction bases: 8. Looked up from germline, CDR1 is SGHAT and CDR2 is FQNNGV. CDR3 length equals 17 residues. This chain's CDR3 is CASSLGLAGVIAGELFF. The CDR3 region has the DNA TGTGCCAGCAGCCTGGGACTAGCGGGAGTGATAGCCGGGGAGCTGTTTTTT.

This clonotype was observed at least ten times. This chain links TRBV28 with TRBJ1-5; D might be TRBD1 (5 bases). This CDR3 is 17 amino acids long. Germline values: CDR1 MDHEN, CDR2 SYDVKM. Between the trimmed V and J ends, which lost 4 bases and 0 bases, there was a span of 16 bases. CDR3 sequence (DNA): TGTGCCAGCAGTTATAACGCCGACAGTACTAGCAATCAGCCCCAGCATTTT. Its translation is CASSYNADSTSNQPQHF.

Ten or more counts support this clonotype. The CDR3 sequence: CASSASGQLGTEAFF. The CDR3 DNA follows: TGTGCCAGCAGCGCAAGCGGACAGCTGGGCACTGAAGCTTTCTTT. The rearrangement uses TRBV9 and TRBJ1-1, with a tentative D call TRBD1 (6 bases). This CDR3 spans 15 amino acids. V lost 3 bases, J lost 4 bases, and 16 bases lay in between. Germline CDR1 is SGDLS and CDR2 is YYNGEE.

This clonotype appeared many times. J is TRBJ1-2 and V is TRBV7-2; D is unresolved. V shed 5 bases and J shed 7 bases, with 20 bases lying between them. The CDR3 is 15 amino acids. Germline V gene sequence: CDR1 SGHTA, CDR2 FQGNSA. CDR3 in amino acids: CASSPAARSPGGYTF. DNA of the CDR3: TGTGCCAGCAGCCCAGCCGCACGGAGTCCGGGTGGCTACACCTTC.

The chain employs TRBV20-1 and TRBJ1-2; TRBD1 matches at 7 bases. Germline V lookup: CDR1 DFQATT, CDR2 SNEGSKA (reference sequence). This CDR3 region has 16 residues. Losses at the gene ends were 6 bases for V and 0 bases for J; bases not matched to a gene: 13. CDR3 residues: CSAGGGTGVSNYGYTF. Here the CDR3 DNA reads TGCAGTGCCGGAGGGGGAACAGGGGTCTCTAACTATGGCTACACCTTC.